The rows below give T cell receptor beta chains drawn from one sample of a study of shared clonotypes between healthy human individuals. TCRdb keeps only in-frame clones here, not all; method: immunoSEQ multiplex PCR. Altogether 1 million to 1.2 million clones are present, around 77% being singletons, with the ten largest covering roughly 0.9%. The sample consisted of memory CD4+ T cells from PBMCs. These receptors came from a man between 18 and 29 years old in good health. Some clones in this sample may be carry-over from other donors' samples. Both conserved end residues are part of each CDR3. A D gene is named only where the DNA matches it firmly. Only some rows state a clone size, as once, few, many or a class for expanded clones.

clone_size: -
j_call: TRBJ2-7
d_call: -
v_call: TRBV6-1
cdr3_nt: TGTGCCACGTCGAGGTACTCCTACGAGCAGTACTTC
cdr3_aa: CATSRYSYEQYF

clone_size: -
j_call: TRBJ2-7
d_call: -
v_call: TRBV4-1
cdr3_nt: TGCGCCAGCAGCCAAGAATTCGAGACTAGAACCGAGCAGTACTTC
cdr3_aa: CASSQEFETRTEQYF

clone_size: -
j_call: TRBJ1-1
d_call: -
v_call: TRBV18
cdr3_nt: TGTGCCAGCTCACCTAATTTAAGGGTCGCTGAAGCTTTCTTT
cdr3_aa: CASSPNLRVAEAFF

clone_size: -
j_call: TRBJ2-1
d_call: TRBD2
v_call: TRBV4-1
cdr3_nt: TGCGCCAGCAGCCAGCGGGAGACCCAACCTTACAATGAGCAGTTCTTC
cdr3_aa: CASSQRETQPYNEQFF

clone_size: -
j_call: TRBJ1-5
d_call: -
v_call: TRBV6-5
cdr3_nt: TGTGCCAGCAGGCCCGGGGAGTGGATGCCCCAGCATTTT
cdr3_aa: CASRPGEWMPQHF

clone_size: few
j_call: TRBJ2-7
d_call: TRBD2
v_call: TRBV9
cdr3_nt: TGTGCCAGCAGATTAACACTAGCGAACACCTACGAGCAGTACTTC
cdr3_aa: CASRLTLANTYEQYF

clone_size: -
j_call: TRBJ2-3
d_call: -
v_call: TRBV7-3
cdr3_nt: TGTGCCAGCAGCTTAATGGCCGGGCACTCAGATACGCAGTATTTT
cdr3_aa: CASSLMAGHSDTQYF

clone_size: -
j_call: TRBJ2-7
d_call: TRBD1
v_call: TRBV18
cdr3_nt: TGTGCCAGCTCGGGACAGGTATCCTACGAGCAGTACTTC
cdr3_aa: CASSGQVSYEQYF

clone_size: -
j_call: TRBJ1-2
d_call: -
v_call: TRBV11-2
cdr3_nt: TGTGCCAGCAGCTCACAGGGCCTGAACCACTATGGCTACACCTTC
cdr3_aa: CASSSQGLNHYGYTF

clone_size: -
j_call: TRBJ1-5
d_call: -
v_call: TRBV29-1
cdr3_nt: TGCAGCGTTGGGGTCAGGAGGGGCCAGCCCCAGCATTTT
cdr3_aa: CSVGVRRGQPQHF

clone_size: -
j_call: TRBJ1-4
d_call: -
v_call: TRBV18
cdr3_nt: TGTGCCAGCTCACCACCTGGGACGGGGAATGAAAAACTGTTTTTT
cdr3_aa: CASSPPGTGNEKLFF

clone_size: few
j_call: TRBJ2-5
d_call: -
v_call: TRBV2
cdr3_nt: TGTGCCAGCAGTGTGGGGGGAGAGACCCAGTACTTC
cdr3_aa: CASSVGGETQYF

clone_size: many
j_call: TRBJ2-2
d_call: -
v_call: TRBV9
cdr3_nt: TGTGCCAGCAGCTCCCCCAGAGGGCAAGCGAACACCGGGGAGCTGTTTTTT
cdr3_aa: CASSSPRGQANTGELFF

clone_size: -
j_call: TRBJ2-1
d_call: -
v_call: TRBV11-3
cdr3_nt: TGTGCCAGCAGTCGGGAGAATGGGTTTGATGAGCAGTTCTTC
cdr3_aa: CASSRENGFDEQFF

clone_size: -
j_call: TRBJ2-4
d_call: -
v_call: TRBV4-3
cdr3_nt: TGCGCCAGCAGCCAAGAAGTTACGGCCAAAAACATTCAGTACTTC
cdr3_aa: CASSQEVTAKNIQYF

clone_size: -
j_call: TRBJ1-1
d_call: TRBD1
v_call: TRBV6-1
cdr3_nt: TGTGCCAGCAGTCGGGACAGGGCGAACACTGAAGCTTTCTTT
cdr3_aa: CASSRDRANTEAFF

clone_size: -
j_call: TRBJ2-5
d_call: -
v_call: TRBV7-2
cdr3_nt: TGTGCCAGCAGCCCCCGAGGACAACAAGAGACCCAGTACTTC
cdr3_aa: CASSPRGQQETQYF

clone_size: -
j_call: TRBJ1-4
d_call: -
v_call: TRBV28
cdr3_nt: TGTGCCAGCAGTCCCCTTCCGGGTTCTAATGAAAAACTGTTTTTT
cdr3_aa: CASSPLPGSNEKLFF

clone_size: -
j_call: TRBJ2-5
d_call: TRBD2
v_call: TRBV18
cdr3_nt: TGTGCCAGCTCACCCAATAGCGGGAATCAAGAGACCCAGTACTTC
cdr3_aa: CASSPNSGNQETQYF

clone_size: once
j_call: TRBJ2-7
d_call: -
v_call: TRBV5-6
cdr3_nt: TGTGCCAGCAGCCAAAGCAGGGCCGAGCAGTACTTC
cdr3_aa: CASSQSRAEQYF

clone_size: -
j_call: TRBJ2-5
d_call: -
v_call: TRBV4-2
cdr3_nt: TGTGCCAGCAGCCAAGGGACAGAATTCAGGGAGACCCAGTACTTC
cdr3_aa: CASSQGTEFRETQYF

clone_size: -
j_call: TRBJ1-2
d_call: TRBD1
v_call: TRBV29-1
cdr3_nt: TGCAGCGTCCAGCCGGGGACAGAGGATGGCTACACCTTC
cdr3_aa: CSVQPGTEDGYTF

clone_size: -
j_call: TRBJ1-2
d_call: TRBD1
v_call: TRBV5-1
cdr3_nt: TGCGCCAGCAGCCCAGGGACAGGCAGCTATGGCTACACCTTC
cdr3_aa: CASSPGTGSYGYTF

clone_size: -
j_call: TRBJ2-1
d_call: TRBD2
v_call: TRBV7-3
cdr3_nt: TGTGCCAGCAGCTTAACGGGGGCGCGACTAGCGGGACAGTACAATGAGCAGTTCTTC
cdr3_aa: CASSLTGARLAGQYNEQFF

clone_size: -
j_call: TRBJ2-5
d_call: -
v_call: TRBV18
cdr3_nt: TGTGCCAGCTCCCCCGCCCAGACCGGGACCCAGTACTTC
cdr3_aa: CASSPAQTGTQYF

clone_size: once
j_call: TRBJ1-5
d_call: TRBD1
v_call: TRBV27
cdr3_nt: TGTGCCAGCAGTCCCCTAACAGGGGGCGAGCAGCCCCAGCATTTT
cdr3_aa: CASSPLTGGEQPQHF

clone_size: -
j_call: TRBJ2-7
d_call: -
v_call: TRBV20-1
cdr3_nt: TGCAGTGCCGCCGGGGCCTACGAGCAGTACTTC
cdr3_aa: CSAAGAYEQYF

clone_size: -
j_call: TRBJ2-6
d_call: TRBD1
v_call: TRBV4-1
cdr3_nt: TGCGCCAGCAGCCAGCCGACAGGGGGCCCTACTGGGGCCAACGTCCTGACTTTC
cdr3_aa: CASSQPTGGPTGANVLTF

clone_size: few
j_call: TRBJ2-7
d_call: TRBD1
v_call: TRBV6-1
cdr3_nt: TGTGCCAGCAGTGGGACAGGGGGCAAATTCTACGAGCAGTACTTC
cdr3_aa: CASSGTGGKFYEQYF

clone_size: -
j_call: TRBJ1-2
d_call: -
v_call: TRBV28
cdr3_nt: TGTGCCAGCAGTAGGTCTCTCTATGGCTACACCTTC
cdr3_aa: CASSRSLYGYTF

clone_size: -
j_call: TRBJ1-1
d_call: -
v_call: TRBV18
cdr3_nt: TGTGCCAGCTCACCAAGGGTCTCTATTAACACTGAAGCTTTCTTT
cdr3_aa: CASSPRVSINTEAFF

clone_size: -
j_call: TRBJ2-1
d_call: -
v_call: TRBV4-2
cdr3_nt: TGTGCCAGCAGCCAAGATCCCGGGAGCCCCTACAATGAGCAGTTCTTC
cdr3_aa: CASSQDPGSPYNEQFF

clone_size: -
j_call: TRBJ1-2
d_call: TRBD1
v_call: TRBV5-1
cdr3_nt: TGCGCCAGCAGCGTCGAGGGGGCTGGCTACACCTTC
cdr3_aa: CASSVEGAGYTF

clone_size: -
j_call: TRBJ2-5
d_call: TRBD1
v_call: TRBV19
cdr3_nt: TGTGCCAGTAGTATTACAGGGGGCAAGGAGACCCAGTACTTC
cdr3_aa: CASSITGGKETQYF

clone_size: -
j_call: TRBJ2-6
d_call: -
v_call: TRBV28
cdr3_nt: TGTGCCAGCAGTGCTCCCAGCTCTGGGGCCAACGTCCTGACTTTC
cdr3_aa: CASSAPSSGANVLTF

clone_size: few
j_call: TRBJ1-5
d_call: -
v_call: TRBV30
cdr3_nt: TGTGCCTGGAGCCCACAGCTAGATCAGCCCCAGCATTTT
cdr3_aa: CAWSPQLDQPQHF

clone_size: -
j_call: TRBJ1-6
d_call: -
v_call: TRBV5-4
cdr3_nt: TGTGCCAGCAGCCAAGACGGTTCACCCCTCCACTTT
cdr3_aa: CASSQDGSPLHF

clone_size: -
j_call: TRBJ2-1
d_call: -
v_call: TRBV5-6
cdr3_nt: TGTGCCAGCAGCTCACAAATCGACAGGAGGGACAATGAGCAGTTCTTC
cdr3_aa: CASSSQIDRRDNEQFF

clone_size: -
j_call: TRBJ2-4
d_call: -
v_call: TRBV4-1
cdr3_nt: TGCGCCAGCAGTCTCCAACAAGGGAAGGACATTCAGTACTTC
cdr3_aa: CASSLQQGKDIQYF

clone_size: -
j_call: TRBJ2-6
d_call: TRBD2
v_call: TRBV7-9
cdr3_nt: TGTGCCAGCAGCCCTCGGCGGGAGTTGTCTGGGGCCAACGTCCTGACTTTC
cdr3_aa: CASSPRRELSGANVLTF

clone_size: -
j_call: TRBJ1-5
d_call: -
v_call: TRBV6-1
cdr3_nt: TGTGCCAGCAGTGAAGGCCCGAATCAGCCCCAGCATTTT
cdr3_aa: CASSEGPNQPQHF

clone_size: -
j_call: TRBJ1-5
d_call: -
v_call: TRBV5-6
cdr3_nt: TGTGCCAGCAGGCCGTGGGGGAAACAGCCCCAGCATTTT
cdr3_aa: CASRPWGKQPQHF

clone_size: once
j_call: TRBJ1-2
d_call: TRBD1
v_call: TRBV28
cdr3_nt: TGTGCCAGCAGTTCACAGGGGGCGCTTCACTATGGCTACACCTTC
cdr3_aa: CASSSQGALHYGYTF

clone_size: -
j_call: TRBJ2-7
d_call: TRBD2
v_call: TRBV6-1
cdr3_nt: TGTGCCAGCAGTGAAGGGTCTAGCGGGAGCGAGCAGTACTTC
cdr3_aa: CASSEGSSGSEQYF

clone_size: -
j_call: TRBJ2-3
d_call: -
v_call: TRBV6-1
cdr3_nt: TGTGCCAGCAGAGTAGTGACCGGTCCCGGAGATACGCAGTATTTT
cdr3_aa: CASRVVTGPGDTQYF

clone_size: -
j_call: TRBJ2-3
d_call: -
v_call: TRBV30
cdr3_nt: TGTGCCTGGAAGTCCCGAGCGGACACAGATACGCAGTATTTT
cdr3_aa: CAWKSRADTDTQYF

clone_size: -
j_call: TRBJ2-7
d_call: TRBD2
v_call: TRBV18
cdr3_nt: TGTGCCAGCTCACCAGCTAGCGGGAGAGTCGAGCAGTACTTC
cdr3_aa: CASSPASGRVEQYF

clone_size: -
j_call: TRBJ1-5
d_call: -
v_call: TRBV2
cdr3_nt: TGTGCCAGCAGTCGACTTTGGCAGCCCCAGCATTTT
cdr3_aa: CASSRLWQPQHF

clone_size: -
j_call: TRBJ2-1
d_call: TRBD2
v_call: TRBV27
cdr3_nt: TGTGCCAGCAGTTTATGGACTAGCGGGTACAATGAGCAGTTCTTC
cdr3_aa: CASSLWTSGYNEQFF

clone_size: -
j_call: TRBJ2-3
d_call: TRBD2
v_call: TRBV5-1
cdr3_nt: TGCGCCAGCAGCTTGGTGCCGACTAGCGGCACAGATACGCAGTATTTT
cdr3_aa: CASSLVPTSGTDTQYF

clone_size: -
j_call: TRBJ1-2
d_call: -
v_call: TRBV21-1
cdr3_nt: TGTGCCAGCAGCAAAGGGCGGGACAGGGGGCGAGGCTACACCTTC
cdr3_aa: CASSKGRDRGRGYTF

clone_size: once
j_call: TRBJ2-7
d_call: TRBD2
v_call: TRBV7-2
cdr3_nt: TGTGCCAGCAGCTTGGTCGGGGGGGACGAGCAGTACTTC
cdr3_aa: CASSLVGGDEQYF

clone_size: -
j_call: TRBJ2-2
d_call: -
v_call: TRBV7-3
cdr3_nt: TGTGCCAGCAGCTCAGGGGCGGGCACCGGGGAGCTGTTTTTT
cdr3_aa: CASSSGAGTGELFF

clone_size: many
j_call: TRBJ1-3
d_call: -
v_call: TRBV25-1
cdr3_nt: TGTGCCAGCAGTGAACAGGGTGGAAACACCATATATTTT
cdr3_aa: CASSEQGGNTIYF